This T cell receptor (beta chain) originates from a study of T cell repertoires in cytomegalovirus infection (dated by TCRdb to the late 2010s). Concerning the study at large: Donor HLA type was relevant to the analysis, because carriage of CMV infection together with the matching HLA type was indicated by public TCR beta signatures.

What the study reported, not specific to this receptor: The ex vivo response was dominated by HLA-C-restricted CMV-specific TCR beta clonotypes, which also provided the single most frequent clonotype in two of eight donors. Carriers of CMV infection plus the relevant HLA type were discriminated by the cumulative frequency of public TCR beta family members in the study cohort and in an independent roughly 400-donor cohort.

V is trimmed back by 5 bases and J by 11 bases, and the junction contains 9 bases that no gene match accounts for. CDR1 and CDR2 were assigned from the germline V gene as MNHEY and SVGEGT. CDR3 length: 14 amino acids, cysteine to phenylalanine. The CDR3 DNA has 42 bases and is translated from base 1. This clonotype was picked up many times. Its binding antigen is unknown. No much larger clone is present one base from it, and per-base qualities are unavailable. Instrument on record: Illumina HiSeq 1500. TCRdb reran the public reads through fastp at Q25 and MiXCR, keeping productive beta chains. A single entry per CDR3 protein holds the most common genes and DNA from its merged rows. Within this sample are a few hundred thousand distinct CDR3 sequences, with roughly 13% of them counted one time only. Together, the top ten hold 8.8% of the sample.

Here the chain combines TRBV6-2 or TRBV6-3 and TRBJ2-2, and TRBD1 aligns with 9 junction nucleotides. The specimen sequenced was PBMCs. The TCR was taken from a human donor in good health (CMV status not recorded). Some clones in this sample may be carry-over from other donors' samples. The encoded CDR3 is CASSRWRQGVELFF. The nucleotide sequence is given as TGTGCCAGCAGTCGCTGGAGACAGGGGGTCGAGCTGTTTTTT.